This TCR beta chain was documented in a study of cytomegalovirus exposure and HLA in healthy donors. Findings and limits, study-wide: CMV serostatus was the sole immune exposure data available. What TCR beta sequences reportedly achieved was accurate prediction of HLA-A and HLA-B alleles in most subjects. Sequencing likely caused a cluster of highly shared sequence variants.

Concerning this clone itself: The target antigen is unknown.

13 Jbeta primers and 60 Vbeta primers were used for the PCR. The protocol was immunoSEQ multiplex PCR, while the TCRdb copy is restricted to in-frame clones and leaves out a portion. This table has about 77,000 clones, 78% appearing once. Trimming at V came to 0 bases and at J to 3 bases, leaving 7 bases not matched to a gene. From germline, CDR1 is SGDLS and CDR2 YYNGEE. The CDR3 runs 17 residues. This clonotype was sampled from a man in his forties in good health and CMV-seronegative. Input material: PBMCs. The rearrangement links TRBV9 to TRBJ1-4; 8 bases fit TRBD1. CDR3 nucleotide sequence: TGTGCCAGCAGCGTAGTGGACAGGGATCGAGCTAATGAAAAACTGTTTTTT. The encoded protein is CASSVVDRDRANEKLFF.